The subject of this entry is one T cell receptor beta chain. What it binds is not known. This entry belongs to a study of OX40 agonist ivuxolimab in advanced cancers. Blood was sampled at baseline, cycle 4 day 1, and cycle 7 day 1. General study results and limits: Among T cells, CD8+ cells averaged more expanded clones than CD4+ cells. At doses 0.1 to 3.0 mg/kg, CD4+ and CD8+ clones expanded.

Clones were read by immunoSEQ multiplex PCR, and TCRdb kept only the in-frame ones, dropping some. In the table there are under 25,000 clones, around 85% of which are singletons. The specimen comprised CD4+ or CD8+ T cells sorted from blood, sampled in a trial of the OX40 agonist ivuxolimab. The clonotype comes from an adult with an advanced solid tumor such as melanoma, head and neck, liver or kidney cancer.

CDR3 loop: CASSLADQYGYTF. Written as DNA, the CDR3 is TGTGCCAGCAGCTTGGCGGACCAATATGGCTACACCTTC. J is TRBJ1-2 and V is TRBV5-6; D not resolved. CDR1 is SGHDT, CDR2 YYEEEE, per germline. V lost 0 bases, J lost 5 bases, and 8 bases lay in between. The CDR3 has 13 amino acids.